These T cell receptor beta chains were read from a single sample in a study of blood T cell repertoires in COVID-19. Measured with immunoSEQ multiplex PCR; TCRdb has only the in-frame clones, and not every one. The table shows 240,000 or so clones, with about 90% occurring only once. The sample was peripheral blood. The receptors were gathered from a man aged 60 to 69 with acute or convalescent COVID-19. Each CDR3 is given with its conserved first and last residue. The D gene is left open where the match is weak. Expanded clones get a size class; other rows say once, few or many, or leave the size out.

d_gene	abundance	v_gene	j_gene	CDR3nt	CDR3aa
TRBD1	-	TRBV18	TRBJ2-1	TGTGCCAGCTCACGCAAAACCGGGACAGGGGGCAATGAGCAGTTCTTC	CASSRKTGTGGNEQFF
-	-	TRBV27	TRBJ2-2	TGTGCCAGCAGTTTTGGGGGGACGGGCACCGGGGAGCTGTTTTTT	CASSFGGTGTGELFF
-	few	TRBV19	TRBJ2-2	TGTGCCAGTAGTAGTCATAGAGTGGCCGGGGAGCTGTTTTTT	CASSSHRVAGELFF
-	-	TRBV7-2	TRBJ1-6	TGTGCCAGCAGCTTATTGACCCCGGGACATAAAGGGGGATCACCCCTCCACTTT	CASSLLTPGHKGGSPLHF
-	-	TRBV24-1	TRBJ1-4	TGTGCCACCAGTTCCGGGGAGGAAAAACTGTTTTTT	CATSSGEEKLFF
-	-	TRBV7-3	TRBJ2-3	TGTGCCAGCAGCTCCCAAAGTGGCGGTCCAGATACGCAGTATTTT	CASSSQSGGPDTQYF
-	-	TRBV6-5	TRBJ2-7	TGTGCCAGCAGCCTGCAGGGGAGTTACTACGAGCAGTACTTC	CASSLQGSYYEQYF
-	-	TRBV28	TRBJ1-2	TGTGCCAGCAGCCCTTCGACAGTTACTAACTATGGCTACACCTTC	CASSPSTVTNYGYTF
TRBD1	-	TRBV18	TRBJ2-5	TGTGCCAGCTCAGGGGACAGGGGCGCCCAAGAGACCCAGTACTTC	CASSGDRGAQETQYF
TRBD2	-	TRBV11-3	TRBJ2-1	TGTGCCAGCAGCTTAGGACTAGCGGGAAACAATGAGCAGTTCTTC	CASSLGLAGNNEQFF
TRBD2	-	TRBV5-1	TRBJ2-3	TGCGCCAGCAGCTTAAGCGGGAGCCCAGATACGCAGTATTTT	CASSLSGSPDTQYF
TRBD2	-	TRBV12-5	TRBJ2-1	TGTGCTAGTGGTTTTGGTAGCGGGAGGGCCAACGATGAGCAGTTCTTC	CASGFGSGRANDEQFF
TRBD1	-	TRBV7-3	TRBJ2-5	TGTGCCAGCAGCCGAGGGACAGGGGGCTTAGAGACCCAGTACTTC	CASSRGTGGLETQYF
-	-	TRBV7-3	TRBJ2-2	TGTGCCAGCAGCCCTAGGCGGGACACCGGGGAGCTGTTTTTT	CASSPRRDTGELFF
-	once	TRBV10-1	TRBJ2-4	TGCGCCAGCAGTGAGTCGAACAGGCCCCTAGCCAAAAACATTCAGTACTTC	CASSESNRPLAKNIQYF
TRBD2	-	TRBV18	TRBJ2-3	TGTGCCAGCTCACCACCGAGCGGGAGATCCACAGATACGCAGTATTTT	CASSPPSGRSTDTQYF
-	-	TRBV20-1	TRBJ2-7	TGCAGTGCTAGCGAGGAGGACGAGCAGTACTTC	CSASEEDEQYF
TRBD1	-	TRBV5-8	TRBJ2-2	TGTGCCAGCAGCCTGGGGACAGGGACGAACACCGGGGAGCTGTTTTTT	CASSLGTGTNTGELFF
-	-	TRBV24-1	TRBJ2-2	TGTGCCACCAGTGATTTGTCAGGTGCGAACACCGGGGAGCTGTTTTTT	CATSDLSGANTGELFF
-	few	TRBV12-5	TRBJ2-7	TGTGCTAGTACCCTGGACAGACCCGACTACGAGCAGTACTTC	CASTLDRPDYEQYF
TRBD2	-	TRBV19	TRBJ2-1	TGTGCCAGTAGGACGACTAGCGGGGGAAACAATGAGCAGTTCTTC	CASRTTSGGNNEQFF
TRBD2	-	TRBV2	TRBJ2-5	TGTGCCAGCAGAAAGGGGACTAGTAAAGAGACCCAGTACTTC	CASRKGTSKETQYF
TRBD1	-	TRBV19	TRBJ1-5	TGTGCCAGTAGTATAAGAGGGGGCATCCGTAGCAATCAGCCCCAGCATTTT	CASSIRGGIRSNQPQHF
TRBD1	-	TRBV5-6	TRBJ2-3	TGTGCCAGCAGCAACGCCGGGACAGAGCGCACAGATACGCAGTATTTT	CASSNAGTERTDTQYF
-	once	TRBV3-1/TRBV3-2	TRBJ2-7	TGTGCCAGCAGCCAAGCTGCGGACACAATTTACGAGCAGTACTTC	CASSQAADTIYEQYF
TRBD2	-	TRBV29-1	TRBJ2-3	TGCAGCGTCGCCGGGGCGGGAGGGCCCGATACGCAGTATTTT	CSVAGAGGPDTQYF
TRBD1	-	TRBV27	TRBJ1-4	TGTGCCAGCAGTAAACAGGGGGCGGATAGTGAAAAACTGTTTTTT	CASSKQGADSEKLFF
-	once	TRBV13	TRBJ1-1	TGTGCCAGCAGATCAATAGGGGATATCGGGACTGAAGCTTTCTTT	CASRSIGDIGTEAFF
TRBD2	-	TRBV28	TRBJ2-3	TGTGCCAGCAGTTTAATCCTAGCGGGAGTACATACGCAGTATTTT	CASSLILAGVHTQYF
-	-	TRBV7-9	TRBJ2-7	TGTGCCAGCAGCTATTTACGGGACAACTACGAGCAGTACTTC	CASSYLRDNYEQYF
-	-	TRBV2	TRBJ2-7	TGTGCCAGCAGTGGGCCCCAGGGGGGCGAGCAGTACTTC	CASSGPQGGEQYF
-	-	TRBV18	TRBJ1-1	TGTGCCAGCTCACCACGAGCTGAAGCTTTCTTT	CASSPRAEAFF
TRBD2	-	TRBV4-3	TRBJ2-1	TGCGCCAGCAGCCAAGGACTAGCGGGGGACAATGAGCAGTTCTTC	CASSQGLAGDNEQFF
-	-	TRBV28	TRBJ2-1	TGTGCCAGCACCCCACGAGCGGTTACCCCTCGGAATGAGCAGTTCTTC	CASTPRAVTPRNEQFF
TRBD1	-	TRBV18	TRBJ1-3	TGTGCCAGCTCCTCCAGAGGGGGCGAAGGAAACACCATATATTTT	CASSSRGGEGNTIYF
-	-	TRBV6-5	TRBJ1-6	TGTGCCACCGCGCGGGGGCCGAATAATTCACCCCTCCACTTT	CATARGPNNSPLHF
-	-	TRBV4-3	TRBJ1-5	TGCGCCAGCAGCCAAGACGGCAGGGGAAGGCATCAGCCCCAGCATTTT	CASSQDGRGRHQPQHF
TRBD1	-	TRBV28	TRBJ1-5	TGTGCCAGCAGTTTAGGACAGGGTTATCAGCCCCAGCATTTT	CASSLGQGYQPQHF
-	-	TRBV6-2/TRBV6-3	TRBJ1-1	TGTGCCAGCAGTCGGGGGGTGGGGGCGGGCACTGAAGCTTTCTTT	CASSRGVGAGTEAFF
TRBD1	once	TRBV6-2/TRBV6-3	TRBJ1-5	TGTGCCAGCAGTAACAGGGGTATGCATCAGCCCCAGCATTTT	CASSNRGMHQPQHF
TRBD1	-	TRBV7-9	TRBJ1-2	TGTGCCAGCAGCCCTTCCAGGACAGGAAACTATGGCTACACCTTC	CASSPSRTGNYGYTF
TRBD1	-	TRBV15	TRBJ2-3	TGTGCCACCAGCGGTGGGACAGGGGGCCTGAAGGATACGCAGTATTTT	CATSGGTGGLKDTQYF
-	-	TRBV27	TRBJ1-2	TGTGCCAGCAGTTTAAAGGGCGGGGGGTATGGCTACACCTTC	CASSLKGGGYGYTF
TRBD1	-	TRBV7-2	TRBJ1-5	TGTGCCAGCAGCTTAAACAGGGGATCGGGCAATCAGCCCCAGCATTTT	CASSLNRGSGNQPQHF
-	-	TRBV3-1/TRBV3-2	TRBJ1-5	TGTGCCAGCAGCCAAGACTCTCGCGGGGGTGGGGGCAATCAGCCCCAGCATTTT	CASSQDSRGGGGNQPQHF
TRBD2	-	TRBV6-5	TRBJ2-1	TGTGCCAGCAGTTTGTCTAGCGGGAGGTTAGATGAGCAGTTCTTC	CASSLSSGRLDEQFF
-	-	TRBV6-2/TRBV6-3	TRBJ2-1	TGTGCCAGCAGCGACACAAGCTCCTACAATGAGCAGTTCTTC	CASSDTSSYNEQFF
TRBD2	-	TRBV27	TRBJ2-1	TGTGCCAGCAGCTTGACTAGCGGGAGGCCCTCCTACAATGAGCAGTTCTTC	CASSLTSGRPSYNEQFF